This TCR beta chain was identified in a study of blood T cell repertoires in COVID-19. Across the study: Acute-phase and convalescent COVID-19 samples originated in the United States, Italy and Spain.

With regard to this clone: One end of the junction does not line up with germline, which may come from a read error.

The CDR3 is made up of 13 amino acids. Germline assignment: CDR1 SQVTM and CDR2 ANQGSEA. Some clones are missing from TCRdb's copy, which holds only in-frame ones; the method was immunoSEQ multiplex PCR. The sample includes about 400,000 clones, 87% of them seen just once. The participants were between roughly 18 and 90 years old and came from 20 to 30 US areas. The sequenced sample consisted of PBMCs or T cells enriched from blood (not recorded which). The V and J genes are TRBV29-1 and TRBJ1-1, with D possibly being TRBD1 (6 bases). The clonotype originates from a woman aged 45-65 years who had recovered from COVID-19. CDR3 residues: CSAEGQMNTEAFF. The DNA of the CDR3 is TGCAGCGCTGAAGGACAGATGAACACTGAAGCTTTCTTT.